The 3 T cell receptor beta chains given below trace back to one sample, sequenced in a study of cytomegalovirus exposure and HLA in healthy donors. The PCR made use of 60 Vbeta and 13 Jbeta primers. Libraries were prepared by immunoSEQ multiplex PCR; TCRdb keeps only in-frame clonotypes and omits some of them. The sample comprises 95,000 to 110,000 clones, approximately 66% of which are singletons, and around 3.5% rests with the top ten. The sample taken for sequencing was PBMCs. All receptors come from a woman in her forties or fifties in good health and CMV-seronegative.

The V gene is TRBV29-1, the J gene TRBJ2-5; 7 nucleotides match TRBD1. With 2 bases clipped from V and 3 bases from J, the junction kept 6 bases outside the gene matches. Per the germline V gene, CDR1 is SQVTM and CDR2 is ANQGSEA. This CDR3 is 14 amino acids long. CDR3 in DNA: TGCAGCGTTGAACGGCGACAGGGAGAAGAGACCCAGTACTTC. Translating gives CSVERRQGEETQYF.

This rearrangement joins TRBV10-2 to TRBJ1-5; TRBD1 agrees at 8 bases. CDR1 WSHSY and CDR2 SAAADI come from the germline V gene. With V trimmed by 8 bases and J by 7 bases, 4 bases remained unmatched. The CDR3 extends over 12 amino acids. CDR3 DNA sequence: TGCGCCAGCGGACAGGGTCAACAGCCCCAGCATTTT. It translates to CASGQGQQPQHF.

The chain uses TRBV2 and TRBJ2-3; TRBD2 agrees at 7 bases. The V gene end was trimmed by 8 bases and the J gene end by 2 bases; junction bases not matched to a gene: 7. The CDR3 length is 14 residues. The germline gives CDR1 SNHLY, CDR2 FYNNEI. Here the CDR3 DNA reads TGTGCCAGCGGTGCGGGAGCCGTCACAGATACGCAGTATTTT. Amino acid sequence: CASGAGAVTDTQYF.